The T cell receptor beta chain under discussion was sequenced for a study of T cell repertoires in cytomegalovirus infection. The CDR3 is 14 residues long. Looked up from germline, CDR1 is SNHLY and CDR2 is FYNNEI. The V and J ends lost 8 bases and 2 bases, in that order; junction bases with no gene match: 7. TCRdb recomputed calls from the reads with MiXCR, one row per CDR3 protein. The repertoire holds 200,000 or so distinct CDR3 sequences, with 28% as singletons. In this sample, this clonotype turned up a few times. The sequencing sample was made of PBMCs. This clonotype was obtained from a human donor in good health (CMV status not recorded). Some clones in this sample may be carry-over from other donors' samples. The chain links TRBV2 to TRBJ2-3; 7 bases are shared with TRBD2. CDR3 residues: CASPGGRSTDTQYF. Here the CDR3 DNA reads TGTGCCAGCCCGGGGGGTCGTTCCACAGATACGCAGTATTTT.